This entry lists 19 T cell receptor beta chains sequenced from one sample in a study of T cell responses to AZD1222 COVID-19 vaccine. The protocol was immunoSEQ multiplex PCR, while the TCRdb copy is restricted to in-frame clones and leaves out a portion. The sample carries 92,000 or so clones, roughly nine tenths recorded once. The specimen was peripheral blood, collected on day 0 of AZD1222 vaccination. These receptors originate from an adult in good health.

This clone has just one count. The V gene is TRBV9, the J gene TRBJ2-1; tentatively, D is TRBD2 (6 bases). In germline, CDR1 is SGDLS, CDR2 YYNGEE. CDR3 length: 14 amino acids. V was cut by 0 bases and J by 7 bases, with 11 bases left in between. The CDR3 bases are TGTGCCAGCAGCGTAGGTACTAGCCAAAATGAGCAGTTCTTC. It yields the protein CASSVGTSQNEQFF.

The chain uses TRBV9 and TRBJ2-7; D remains unclear. The CDR3 sequence is 14 residues long. Per germline, CDR1 SGDLS and CDR2 YYNGEE. Trimming removed 4 bases from V and 2 bases from J, with 13 bases in between. CDR3 in amino acids: CASSFQDGPYEQYF. The CDR3 DNA is TGTGCCAGCAGCTTTCAGGACGGCCCCTACGAGCAGTACTTC.

The J gene is TRBJ1-1, the V gene TRBV6-2 or TRBV6-3, with D hard to call. This CDR3 comprises 16 residues. V shed 5 bases and J shed 0 bases, with 16 bases lying between them. Germline values: CDR1 MNHEY, CDR2 SVGEGT. In DNA form, the CDR3 reads TGTGCCAGCAGTGTCTCCTTGAGGCCCATGAACACTGAAGCTTTCTTT. It encodes CASSVSLRPMNTEAFF.

The chain uses TRBV28 and TRBJ1-5; D remains unclear. Trimming stripped 2 bases from V and 7 bases from J, with 6 bases between. This CDR3 spans 12 amino acids. Looked up from germline, CDR1 is MDHEN and CDR2 is SYDVKM. CDR3 loop: CASSLQKQPQHF. CDR3 coding DNA: TGTGCCAGCAGTTTACAGAAGCAGCCCCAGCATTTT.

This clone came up once. The chain combines TRBV4-2 with TRBJ1-1, with TRBD1 matching over 7 bases. Germline V gives CDR1 LGHNA, CDR2 YNFKEQ. This CDR3 region has 14 residues. V was clipped by 5 bases and J by 4 bases; unmatched bases: 7. CDR3 bases: TGTGCCAGCAGCGGGGCCGGGACAGCCACTGAAGCTTTCTTT. Encoded protein: CASSGAGTATEAFF.

The V call is TRBV6-5, the J call TRBJ1-2; D is unclear. This CDR3 has 15 amino acids. V was trimmed by 6 bases and J by 2 bases, leaving 16 bases between them. CDR1 and CDR2 from the germline V gene are MNHEY and SVGAGI. In nucleotides, the CDR3 is TGTGCCAGCAGGGGGTTCGGCAGCTCGAACTATGGCTACACCTTC. Protein product: CASRGFGSSNYGYTF.

The chain joins TRBV3-1 (or the pseudogene TRBV3-2) to TRBJ2-1, with unresolved D. Germline V gene lookup returns CDR1 LGHDT and CDR2 YNNKEL (reference sequence). The CDR3 has 14 residues. Trimming took 2 bases from V and 1 from J, leaving 6 bases between them. The CDR3 region is CASSQTGSYNEQFF. CDR3 sequence (DNA): TGTGCCAGCAGCCAAACCGGGTCCTACAATGAGCAGTTCTTC.

The V and J genes are TRBV19 and TRBJ2-3; D call uncertain. Per the germline V gene, CDR1 is LNHDA and CDR2 is SQIVND (reference sequence). The CDR3 has 15 amino acids. V dropped 4 bases and J dropped 5 bases, with 16 bases sitting between them. CDR3 residues: CASSKDPFQGDTQYF. The DNA of the CDR3 is TGTGCCAGTAGTAAGGACCCCTTCCAAGGAGATACGCAGTATTTT.

This chain links TRBV7-8 with TRBJ1-2; D remains unclear. In germline, CDR1 is SGHVS, CDR2 FQNEAQ. The V end was cut by 5 bases, the J end by 2 bases, with 9 bases between. This CDR3 spans 13 amino acids. CDR3: CASSPEQNYGYTF. The CDR3, as DNA: TGTGCCAGCAGCCCGGAACAGAACTATGGCTACACCTTC.

The chain is built from TRBV3-1 (or the pseudogene TRBV3-2) and TRBJ2-2, with D unresolved. CDR1 is LGHDT and CDR2 is YNNKEL in the germline V gene (reference sequence). CDR3 length: 16 residues. The germline V and J ends were trimmed by 1 base and 0 bases, with 9 bases remaining between them. CDR3 sequence reads: CASSQAGDANTGELFF. In DNA, the CDR3 is TGTGCCAGCAGCCAAGCGGGCGACGCGAACACCGGGGAGCTGTTTTTT.

The chain couples TRBV5-4 to TRBJ1-3, with 7 bases aligning to TRBD1. The V and J ends lost 4 bases and 3 bases, in that order; junction bases with no gene match: 7. The CDR3 spans 15 residues. CDR1 is SGHNT, CDR2 YYREEE, per germline (reference sequence). The CDR3 DNA sequence: TGTGCCAGCAGCCCCCCAGGGGGTATTGGAAACACCATATATTTT. The encoded protein is CASSPPGGIGNTIYF.

This chain uses TRBV9 with TRBJ1-5, with 7 positions matching TRBD1. Trimming removed 4 bases from V and 1 base from J; junction bases left unmatched: 2. CDR1 is SGDLS and CDR2 is YYNGEE in the germline V gene. CDR3 length: 14 amino acids. CDR3 sequence (DNA): TGTGCCAGCAGCCCGGGACAGAGCAATCAGCCCCAGCATTTT. This codes for CASSPGQSNQPQHF. Filled out from reference TRBV9 and TRBJ1-5, the complete variable domain reads DSGVTQTPKHLITATGQRVTLRCSPRSGDLSVYWYQQSLDQGLQFLIQYYNGEERAKGNILERFSAQQFPDLHSELNLSSLELGDSALYFCASSPGQSNQPQHFGDGTRLSIL.

This clone showed up just a few times. CDR3 nucleotide sequence: TGTGCCAGCAGTGACCCGAACACTGAAGCTTTCTTT. It translates to CASSDPNTEAFF. The rearrangement links TRBV6-4 to TRBJ1-1, with D unclear. CDR3 size: 12 residues. CDR1 is MRHNA, CDR2 SNTAGT, per germline. Trimming pared 2 bases from V and 1 base from J, leaving 2 bases between.

The CDR3, as DNA: TGTGCCAGCAGCTTCTTTGGCCCCGTGATCACCGGGGAGCTGTTTTTT. Translation: CASSFFGPVITGELFF. The rearrangement uses TRBV7-9 and TRBJ2-2; no definite D call. V was pared by 3 bases and J by 4 bases, with 15 bases between. This CDR3 has 16 amino acids. Germline assignment: CDR1 SEHNR and CDR2 FQNEAQ (reference sequence). The variable domain in full, with the rest retrieved from reference TRBV7-9 and TRBJ2-2, is DTGVSQNPRHKITKRGQNVTFRCDPISEHNRLYWYRQTLGQGPEFLTYFQNEAQLEKSRLLSDRFSAERPKGSFSTLEIQRTEQGDSAMYLCASSFFGPVITGELFFGEGSRLTVL.

The rearrangement joins TRBV19 to TRBJ2-1, with D possibly called TRBD1 or TRBD2 (6 bases each). This CDR3 is built from 14 residues. Trimming cost V 8 bases and J 6 bases, with 17 bases left between them. Germline lookup yields CDR1 LNHDA and CDR2 SQIVND (reference sequence). The CDR3 loop reads CASSGTGGGNEQFF. The CDR3 DNA reads TGTGCCAGTTCCGGGACCGGAGGGGGCAATGAGCAGTTCTTC.

The gene calls are TRBV13 and TRBJ2-3; no definite D call. The CDR3 runs 13 residues. In germline, CDR1 is PRHDT, CDR2 FYEKMQ (reference sequence). With 5 bases removed from V and 6 bases from J, the gap between germline ends came to 12 bases. CDR3 amino acids: CASSLIPDDTQYF. The CDR3 DNA reads TGTGCCAGCAGCCTTATCCCGGACGATACGCAGTATTTT.

The chain has TRBV4-3 and TRBJ2-3, with a tentative D call TRBD1 (5 bases). The V end was cut by 0 bases, the J end by 1 base, with 8 bases between. CDR3 size: 15 residues. CDR1 LGHNA and CDR2 YSLEER come from the germline V gene. The chain's CDR3 is CASSQEGAGTDTQYF. The DNA for the CDR3 is TGCGCCAGCAGCCAAGAAGGGGCAGGCACAGATACGCAGTATTTT.

The V and J genes are TRBV7-9 and TRBJ1-5; 12 bases align to TRBD1. J was trimmed by 6 bases and V by 4 bases; bases with no gene match: 4. Germline CDR1 and CDR2: SEHNR and FQNEAQ (reference sequence). This CDR3 is built from 15 residues. The CDR3 reads CASSYGTGGIQPQHF. The DNA for the CDR3 is TGTGCCAGCAGCTACGGGACAGGGGGCATTCAGCCCCAGCATTTT.

The chain joins TRBV3-1 (or the pseudogene TRBV3-2) to TRBJ1-1; the D is unclear. Trimming took 1 base from V and 7 from J, leaving 13 bases between them. CDR3 size: 14 residues. From germline, CDR1 is LGHDT and CDR2 YNNKEL (reference sequence). The CDR3, as DNA: TGTGCCAGCAGCCAAGGATTGGTGGGGAGTGAAGCTTTCTTT. Amino acids: CASSQGLVGSEAFF.